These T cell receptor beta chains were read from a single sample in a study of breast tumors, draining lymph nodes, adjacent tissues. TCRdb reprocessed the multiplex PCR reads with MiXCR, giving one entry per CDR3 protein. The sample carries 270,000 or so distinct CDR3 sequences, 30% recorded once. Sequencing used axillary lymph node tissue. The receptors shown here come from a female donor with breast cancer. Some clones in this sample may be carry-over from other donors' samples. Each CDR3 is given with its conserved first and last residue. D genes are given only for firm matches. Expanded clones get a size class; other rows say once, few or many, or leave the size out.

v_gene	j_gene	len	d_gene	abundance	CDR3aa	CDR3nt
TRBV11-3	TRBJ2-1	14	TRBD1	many	CASSYRGVYNEQFF	TGTGCCAGCAGCTACAGGGGCGTCTACAACGAGCAGTTCTTC
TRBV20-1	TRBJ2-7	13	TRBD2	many	CSAGPREDYEQYF	TGCAGTGCCGGCCCCCGGGAGGACTACGAGCAGTACTTC
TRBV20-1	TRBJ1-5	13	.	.	CSAQPGRYQPQHF	TGCAGTGCACAACCGGGAAGGTATCAGCCCCAGCATTTT
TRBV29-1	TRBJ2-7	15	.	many	CSVEERRGIAYEQYF	TGCAGCGTTGAAGAACGCAGGGGCATAGCCTACGAGCAGTACTTC
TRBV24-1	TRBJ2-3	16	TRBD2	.	CATSELAGDGTDTQYF	TGTGCCACCAGTGAACTAGCGGGAGATGGGACAGATACGCAGTATTTT
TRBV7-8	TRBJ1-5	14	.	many	CASSFGGNNQPQHF	TGTGCCAGCAGCTTTGGGGGGAACAATCAGCCCCAGCATTTT
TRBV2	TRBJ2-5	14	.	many	CASSVSSQRETQYF	TGTGCCAGCAGTGTATCGAGTCAGAGAGAGACCCAGTACTTC
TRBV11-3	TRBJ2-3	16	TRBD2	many	CASTRELAGGPGTQYF	TGTGCCAGCACCCGAGAGTTAGCGGGAGGGCCGGGTACGCAGTATTTT
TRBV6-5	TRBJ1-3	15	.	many	CASTQGQINGNTIYF	TGTGCCAGCACCCAAGGCCAGATTAATGGAAACACCATATATTTT
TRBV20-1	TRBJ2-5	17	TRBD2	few	CSARDKGAGAFSETQYF	TGCAGTGCTAGAGATAAGGGAGCGGGAGCTTTTTCGGAGACCCAGTACTTC
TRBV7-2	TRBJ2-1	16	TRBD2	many	CASRPLAGVSYNEQFF	TGTGCCAGCAGACCCCTAGCGGGAGTCTCCTACAATGAGCAGTTCTTC
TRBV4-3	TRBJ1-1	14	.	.	CASRQVGVNTEAFF	TGCGCCAGCAGGCAAGTGGGAGTGAACACTGAAGCTTTCTTT
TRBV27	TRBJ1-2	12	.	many	CASSPNNYGYTF	TGTGCCAGCAGTCCCAATAACTATGGCTACACCTTC
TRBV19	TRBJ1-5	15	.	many	CASSIAGSGNQPQHF	TGTGCCAGTAGTATCGCCGGGTCGGGCAATCAGCCCCAGCATTTT
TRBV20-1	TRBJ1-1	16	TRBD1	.	CSASGETGGRSTEAFF	TGCAGTGCTAGTGGGGAAACAGGGGGACGGAGCACTGAAGCTTTCTTT
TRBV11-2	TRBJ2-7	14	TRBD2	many	CASSSIAGTYEQYF	TGTGCCAGCAGCTCTATAGCGGGAACCTACGAGCAGTACTTC
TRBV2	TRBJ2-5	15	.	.	CASGGQGVPQETQYF	TGTGCCAGCGGGGGGCAAGGGGTCCCGCAAGAGACCCAGTACTTC
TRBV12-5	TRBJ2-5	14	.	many	CASGPYGSQETQYF	TGTGCTAGTGGTCCTTACGGATCCCAAGAGACCCAGTACTTC
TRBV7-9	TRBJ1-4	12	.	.	CASGVQGSDCLF	TGTGCCAGCGGCGTACAGGGTTCGGACTGTCTTTTT
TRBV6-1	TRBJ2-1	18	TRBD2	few	CASTVLAGGGVTGDEQFF	TGTGCCAGCACTGTCCTAGCGGGAGGGGGGGTTACGGGCGATGAGCAGTTCTTC
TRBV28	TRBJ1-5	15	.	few	CASTVGGSFNQPQHF	TGTGCCAGCACCGTGGGAGGTTCCTTCAATCAGCCCCAGCATTTT
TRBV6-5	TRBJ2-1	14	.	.	CATTRGISYNEQFF	TGTGCCACTACCCGCGGGATCTCCTACAATGAGCAGTTCTTC
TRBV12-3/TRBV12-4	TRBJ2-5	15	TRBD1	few	CAGSLEGQGVETQYF	TGTGCCGGCAGTTTGGAGGGACAGGGGGTGGAGACCCAGTACTTC
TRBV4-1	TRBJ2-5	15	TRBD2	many	CASSQDWTSGGTQYF	TGCGCCAGCAGCCAAGATTGGACTAGCGGTGGGACCCAGTACTTC
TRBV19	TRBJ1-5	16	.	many	CASKDRHRGWNQPQHF	TGTGCCAGCAAAGACAGACATCGGGGGTGGAATCAGCCCCAGCATTTT
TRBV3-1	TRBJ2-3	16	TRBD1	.	CASSQATGGSTDTQYF	TGTGCCAGCAGCCAAGCTACAGGGGGCAGCACAGATACGCAGTATTTT
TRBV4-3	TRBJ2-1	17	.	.	CASSQDRGGPVNNEQFF	TGCGCCAGCAGCCAAGACAGGGGGGGTCCCGTGAACAATGAGCAGTTCTTC
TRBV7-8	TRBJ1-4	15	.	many	CASSFGGSTNEKLFF	TGTGCCAGCAGCTTCGGAGGATCAACTAATGAAAAACTGTTTTTT
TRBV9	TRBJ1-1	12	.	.	CASSAQGAEAFF	TGTGCCAGCAGCGCACAGGGAGCTGAAGCTTTCTTT
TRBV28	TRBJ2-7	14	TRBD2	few	CASSLSGGPVEQYF	TGTGCCAGCAGTTTATCGGGAGGGCCGGTCGAGCAGTACTTC
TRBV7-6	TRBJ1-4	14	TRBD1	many	CASSPGQGNEKLFF	TGTGCCAGCAGCCCGGGACAGGGGAATGAAAAACTGTTTTTT
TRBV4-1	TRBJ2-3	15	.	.	CASSHSGVSTDTQYF	TGCGCCAGCAGCCATTCAGGGGTCAGCACAGATACGCAGTATTTT
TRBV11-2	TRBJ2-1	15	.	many	CASSLVPGARGEQFF	TGTGCCAGCAGCTTAGTTCCGGGAGCCCGCGGCGAGCAGTTCTTC
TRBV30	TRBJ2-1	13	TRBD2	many	CAWSVLAGAEQFF	TGTGCCTGGAGTGTACTAGCGGGAGCTGAGCAGTTCTTC
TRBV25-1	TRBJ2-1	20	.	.	CACSARASLLGLREGDEQFF	.